These 2 T cell receptor beta chains share one sample of origin, sequenced in a study of T cell responses to AZD1222 COVID-19 vaccine. The assay was immunoSEQ multiplex PCR, and TCRdb's table has in-frame clones only and misses some. The sample yields roughly 100,000 clones, approximately 81% seen once. The sample was peripheral blood, taken on day 0 of AZD1222 vaccination. These receptors all come from an adult in good health.

The rearrangement uses TRBV18 and TRBJ2-7, with 8 bases lining up with TRBD1. V was clipped by 5 bases and J by 5 bases; unmatched bases: 5. This CDR3 has 13 amino acids. CDR1 is KGHSH, CDR2 LQKENI, per germline. The CDR3 nucleotides are TGTGCCAGCTCATTCGACAGGGGCGACGAGCAGTACGTC. Translation gives CASSFDRGDEQYV.

This chain joins TRBV11-3 and TRBJ2-2; possible D gene TRBD1, 5 bases. The CDR3 is 18 residues long. Trimming shortened V by 0 bases and J by 3 bases, and 17 bases separated the two germline ends. CDR1 and CDR2 (germline): SGHNT, YENEEA. Here the CDR3 reads CASSLDLGVKAHTGELFF. The CDR3 DNA sequence: TGTGCCAGCAGCTTAGATCTAGGGGTGAAGGCCCACACCGGGGAGCTGTTTTTT.